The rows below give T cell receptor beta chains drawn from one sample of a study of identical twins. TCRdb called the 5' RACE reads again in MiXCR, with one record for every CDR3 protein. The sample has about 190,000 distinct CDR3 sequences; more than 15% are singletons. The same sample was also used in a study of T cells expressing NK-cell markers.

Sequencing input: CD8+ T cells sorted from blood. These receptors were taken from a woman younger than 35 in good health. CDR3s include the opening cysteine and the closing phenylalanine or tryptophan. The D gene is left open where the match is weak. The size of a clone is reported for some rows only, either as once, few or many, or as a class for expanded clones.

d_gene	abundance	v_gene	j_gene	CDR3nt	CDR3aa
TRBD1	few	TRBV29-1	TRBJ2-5	TGCAGCGTTGAGCGGCAGGGGGCCGTAGAGACCCAGTACTTC	CSVERQGAVETQYF
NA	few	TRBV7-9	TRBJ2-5	TGTGCCAGCAGCTTCTCAAATACCTTCCAAGAGACCCAGTACTTC	CASSFSNTFQETQYF
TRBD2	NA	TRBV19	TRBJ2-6	TGTGCCAGTAGTATCTATGGCTGGCCGGGAGGGGCGGTCACTGGGGCCAACGTCCTGACTTTC	CASSIYGWPGGAVTGANVLTF
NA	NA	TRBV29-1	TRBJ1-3	TGCAGCGTGGGGGGTAATGAAAACACCATATATTTT	CSVGGNENTIYF
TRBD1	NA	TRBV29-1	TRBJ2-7	TGCAGCGTTGAAGATCGGGGACAGGGGTACGAGCAGTACTTC	CSVEDRGQGYEQYF
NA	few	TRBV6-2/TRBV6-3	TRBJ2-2	TGTGCCAGCAGTTACTCGACTTTAGCGACGAACACCGGGGAGCTGTTTTTT	CASSYSTLATNTGELFF
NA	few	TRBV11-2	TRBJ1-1	TGTGCCAGCAGCCTCTTCCAAGGGGTCGGTGAAGCTTTCTTT	CASSLFQGVGEAFF
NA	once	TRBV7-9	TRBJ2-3	TGTGCCAGCAGCGATCGACAGAGCCGGGATACGCAGTATTTT	CASSDRQSRDTQYF
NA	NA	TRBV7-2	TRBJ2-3	TGTGCCAGCAGCCAAGGACCCCGCCGCACAGATACGCAGTATTTT	CASSQGPRRTDTQYF
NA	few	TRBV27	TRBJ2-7	TGTGCCAGCAGTTTATCGATCGTACGGAATGAGCAGTACTTC	CASSLSIVRNEQYF
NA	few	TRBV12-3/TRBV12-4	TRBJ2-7	TGTGCCAGCAGTTCCCCCTCCCGTTGGTACGAGCAGTACTTC	CASSSPSRWYEQYF
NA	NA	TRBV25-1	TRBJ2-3	TGTGCCAGCAGTGAATTTGATCGGGGAAGTGCTGATACGCAGTATTTT	CASSEFDRGSADTQYF
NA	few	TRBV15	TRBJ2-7	TGTGCCACCAGCAGAGATCGGGGCCAGGGCGAGCAGTACTTC	CATSRDRGQGEQYF
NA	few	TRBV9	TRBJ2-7	TGTGCCAGCAGCGTAGGGGGAACAGGCAACGAGCAGTACTTC	CASSVGGTGNEQYF
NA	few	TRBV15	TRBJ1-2	TGTGCCACCAGCAGAGATCGATTCTCTCGGGGTGGCTACACCTTC	CATSRDRFSRGGYTF
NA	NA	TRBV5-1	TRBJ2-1	TGCGCCAGCAGCTTATTGACCTCCTACAATGAGCAGTTCTTC	CASSLLTSYNEQFF
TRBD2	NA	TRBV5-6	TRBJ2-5	TGTGCCAGCAGCTGGGGGACTAGTCGAGAGACCCAGTACTTC	CASSWGTSRETQYF
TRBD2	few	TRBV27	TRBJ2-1	TGTGCCAGCAGTCTCCTAGCGGCCCCAAACAATGAGCAGTTCTTC	CASSLLAAPNNEQFF
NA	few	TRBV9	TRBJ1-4	TGTGCCAGCAGCGGGGGGGATGTGAGTGGTGAAAAACTGTTTTTT	CASSGGDVSGEKLFF